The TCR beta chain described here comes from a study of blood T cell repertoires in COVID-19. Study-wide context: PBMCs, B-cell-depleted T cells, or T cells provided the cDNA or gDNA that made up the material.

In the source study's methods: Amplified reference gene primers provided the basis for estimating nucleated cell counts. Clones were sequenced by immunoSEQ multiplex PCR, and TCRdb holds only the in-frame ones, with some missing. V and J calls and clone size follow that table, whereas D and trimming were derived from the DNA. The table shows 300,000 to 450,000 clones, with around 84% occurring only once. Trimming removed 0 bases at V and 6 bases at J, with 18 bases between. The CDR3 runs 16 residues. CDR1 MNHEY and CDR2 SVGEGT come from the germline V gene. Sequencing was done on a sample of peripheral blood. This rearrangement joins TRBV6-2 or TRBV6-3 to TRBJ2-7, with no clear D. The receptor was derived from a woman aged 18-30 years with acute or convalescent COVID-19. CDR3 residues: CASSYSFGLVQLEQYF. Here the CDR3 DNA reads TGTGCCAGCAGTTACTCCTTCGGCCTAGTCCAACTCGAGCAGTACTTC.